Presented here are 21 T cell receptor beta chains from one specimen sequenced in a study of early T cells in non-severe SARS-CoV-2 infection. Each CDR3 protein gets one entry after TCRdb re-called the 5' RACE reads with MiXCR. This table holds roughly 40,000 distinct CDR3 sequences, approximately 5.9% found once. The specimen comprised whole blood, sampled at baseline. All receptors derive from an adult who was a healthcare worker with PCR-confirmed SARS-CoV-2 infection or an uninfected control (not recorded which).

This clonotype was observed a few times. The junction differs from germline at one of its ends, possibly a read error. The rearrangement links TRBV7-2 to TRBJ2-4, with 12 nucleotides matching TRBD1. The CDR3 has 17 amino acids. CDR1 and CDR2 from the germline V gene are SGHTA and FQGNSA. Here the CDR3 DNA reads TGTGCCAGCAGCATAGCCGGGACAGGGGGCACCAAAAACATTCAGTACTTC. Its translation is CASSIAGTGGTKNIQYF. Filled out from reference TRBV7-2 and TRBJ2-4, the complete variable domain reads GAGVSQSPSNKVTEKGKDVELRCDPISGHTALYWYRQSLGQGLEFLIYFQGNSAPDKSGLPSDRFSAERTGGSVSTLTIQRTQQEDSAVYLCASSIAGTGGTKNIQYFGAGTRLSVL.

This clonotype was observed a few times. The chain links TRBV12-3 or TRBV12-4 to TRBJ2-3, with 9 positions matching TRBD2. The trim removed 6 bases at V and 7 bases at J, leaving 17 bases unmatched. The CDR3 is made up of 17 amino acids. The CDR3 is CASSYRSGGGALNTQYF. CDR3 in DNA: TGTGCCAGCAGCTACCGTTCGGGCGGGGGGGCTTTGAATACGCAGTATTTT.

The sample holds many counts of this clonotype. The gene calls are TRBV3-1 and TRBJ2-4; D remains unclear. The CDR3 consists of 16 residues. Germline values: CDR1 LGHDT, CDR2 YNNKEL (reference sequence). Trimming stripped 0 bases from V and 1 base from J, with 10 bases between. The CDR3 DNA reads TGTGCCAGCAGCCAAGATCTGGTAGGGGCCAAAAACATTCAGTACTTC. Protein: CASSQDLVGAKNIQYF.

This clonotype is termed medium-sized. The chain carries TRBV7-2 and TRBJ2-7; TRBD2 matches 10 bases. Germline CDR1 and CDR2: SGHTA and FQGNSA. The ends lost 5 bases at V and 2 bases at J; junction bases unmatched: 3. This CDR3 has 14 residues. CDR3 DNA sequence: TGTGCCAGCAGCGTTAGCGGGGGGACCTACGAGCAGTACTTC. Translated, it gives CASSVSGGTYEQYF.

This clonotype appeared a few times. This may be a read error, as it is one base from a much larger clone. This sequence joins TRBV20-1 and TRBJ2-1, with D possibly being TRBD1 (6 bases). Trimming took off 3 bases at V and 5 bases at J, with 14 bases between the two ends. The CDR3 totals 14 residues. The germline V gene encodes CDR1 DFQATT and CDR2 SNEGSKA (reference sequence). The CDR3 region is CSARAGVLNNEQFF. As DNA, the CDR3 is TGCAGTGCTAGGGCAGGGGTCCTTAACAATGAGCAGTTCTTC.

This clonotype occurred many times. The chain has TRBV7-2 and TRBJ1-1; D is undetermined. The CDR3 runs to 15 residues. V was cut by 5 bases and J by 4 bases, with 17 bases left in between. Germline lookup yields CDR1 SGHTA and CDR2 FQGNSA. The CDR3 reads CASSPNERPVTEAFF. The CDR3 nucleotides read TGTGCCAGCAGCCCAAATGAGCGGCCGGTCACTGAAGCTTTCTTT.

This clonotype was seen at least ten times. V gene TRBV7-9 combines with J gene TRBJ2-4; TRBD2 might be the D (6 bases). Germline CDR1 and CDR2: SEHNR and FQNEAQ (reference sequence). The CDR3 loop spans 15 amino acids. With 4 bases removed from V and 6 bases from J, the gap between germline ends came to 16 bases. As DNA, the CDR3 is TGTGCCAGCAGCTCCGCCGGGGCCGGGGGAAACATTCAGTACTTC. It codes for CASSSAGAGGNIQYF.

In its sample, this clonotype was seen many times. This chain joins TRBV30 and TRBJ1-6, with D hard to call. Between the trimmed V and J ends, which lost 0 bases and 9 bases, there was a span of 15 bases. This CDR3 spans 15 amino acids. Germline V gene sequence: CDR1 GTSNPN, CDR2 SVGIG (reference sequence). CDR3 sequence reads: CAWSVRAGGSSPLHF. Here the CDR3 DNA reads TGTGCCTGGAGTGTACGGGCAGGCGGTAGTTCACCCCTCCACTTT.

The gene calls are TRBV5-6 and TRBJ1-1; D is undetermined. Germline CDR1 reads SGHDT; CDR2 reads YYEEEE. Trimming took 1 base from V and 0 from J, leaving 4 bases between them. The CDR3 consists of 13 residues. CDR3 sequence reads: CASSLYMNTEAFF. Here the CDR3 DNA reads TGTGCCAGCAGCTTGTACATGAACACTGAAGCTTTCTTT.

This rearrangement joins TRBV11-2 to TRBJ2-5; 9 nucleotides line up with TRBD2. The CDR3 totals 17 residues. With V trimmed by 1 base and J by 0 bases, 6 bases remained unmatched. CDR1 is SGHAT and CDR2 is FQNNGV in the germline V gene. The CDR3 here is CASSLVVAGVYQETQYF. For the CDR3, the DNA is TGTGCCAGCAGCTTAGTCGTAGCGGGGGTGTACCAAGAGACCCAGTACTTC. The full variable domain, its missing parts supplied by reference TRBV11-2 and TRBJ2-5, is EAGVAQSPRYKIIEKRQSVAFWCNPISGHATLYWYQQILGQGPKLLIQFQNNGVVDDSQLPKDRFSAERLKGVDSTLKIQPAKLEDSAVYLCASSLVVAGVYQETQYFGPGTRLLVL.

This clonotype was seen more than once but under ten times. The chain employs TRBV3-1 and TRBJ1-4, with D perhaps TRBD1 (5 bases). The CDR3 contains 18 residues. Between the trimmed V and J ends, which lost 6 bases and 0 bases, there was a span of 20 bases. CDR1 and CDR2 (germline): LGHDT, YNNKEL (reference sequence). The CDR3 reads CASSIFHGAPATNEKLFF. The CDR3 bases are TGTGCCAGCAGTATCTTTCACGGGGCCCCTGCAACTAATGAAAAACTGTTTTTT.

This clonotype was picked up many times. This chain connects TRBV7-7 to TRBJ2-2; 10 bases map to TRBD2. Trimming removed 5 bases from V and 5 bases from J; junction bases left unmatched: 14. This CDR3 is 18 amino acids long. The germline CDR1 and CDR2 sequences are SSHAT and FNYEAQ (reference sequence). In nucleotides, the CDR3 is TGTGCCAGCAGCCTCCGACTAGCGGGTATCTCGGGAACCGGGGAGCTGTTTTTT. Protein sequence: CASSLRLAGISGTGELFF.

In this sample, this clonotype turned up many times. The V call is TRBV7-8, the J call TRBJ2-3; D call uncertain. Germline-derived CDR1 and CDR2 are SGHVS and FQNEAQ. Deletions cut 3 bases from V and 3 bases from J, with 4 bases between. The CDR3 has 12 amino acids. CDR3 loop: CASSLWTDTQYF. CDR3 DNA sequence: TGTGCCAGCAGCTTGTGGACAGATACGCAGTATTTT. The complete variable domain, with remaining parts taken from reference TRBV7-8 and TRBJ2-3, reads GAGVSQSPRYKVAKRGQDVALRCDPISGHVSLFWYQQALGQGPEFLTYFQNEAQLDKSGLPSDRFFAERPEGSVSTLKIQRTQQEDSAVYLCASSLWTDTQYFGPGTRLTVL.

The J gene is TRBJ2-5, the V gene TRBV7-9; D ambiguous. The CDR3 spans 15 residues. Trimming stripped 7 bases from V and 5 bases from J, with 20 bases between. Germline V gives CDR1 SEHNR, CDR2 FQNEAQ (reference sequence). Written as DNA, the CDR3 is TGTGCCAGCACCCCCGCCGTGGCTCCCCACGAGACCCAGTACTTC. Amino acid sequence: CASTPAVAPHETQYF.

This clonotype was seen ten or more times. The chain recombines TRBV30 with TRBJ1-4; TRBD1 matches at 9 bases. Trimming cost V 4 bases and J 5 bases; bases outside gene matches: 2. The CDR3 is 13 residues long. Germline CDR1 GTSNPN, CDR2 SVGIG (reference sequence). The CDR3 bases are TGTGCCTGGACGGGACAGGGCAATGAAAAACTGTTTTTT. Residues: CAWTGQGNEKLFF. Full variable domain (rest looked up from reference TRBV30 and TRBJ1-4): SQTIHQWPATLVQPVGSPLSLECTVEGTSNPNLYWYRQAAGRGLQLLFYSVGIGQISSEVPQNLSASRPQDRQFILSSKKLLLSDSGFYLCAWTGQGNEKLFFGSGTQLSVL.

This clonotype showed up many times. This sequence joins TRBV20-1 and TRBJ2-3; possibly TRBD1 for D (5 bases). The germline V gene encodes CDR1 DFQATT and CDR2 SNEGSKA (reference sequence). V gave up 3 bases and J gave up 5 bases, with 21 bases separating them. The CDR3 sequence is 16 residues long. CDR3 amino acids: CSASRPWGAVVDTQYF. CDR3 nucleotides: TGCAGTGCTAGCCGGCCGTGGGGCGCGGTCGTAGATACGCAGTATTTT.

This clonotype was detected only a few times. The chain recombines TRBV7-2 with TRBJ1-6; the match to TRBD1 covers 10 bases. Germline CDR1 reads SGHTA; CDR2 reads FQGNSA. The CDR3 runs to 15 residues. The V gene end was trimmed by 5 bases and the J gene end by 8 bases; junction bases not matched to a gene: 6. The CDR3 DNA follows: TGTGCCAGCAGCCTATTGACAGGGGGCGATTCACCCCTCCACTTT. Its protein is CASSLLTGGDSPLHF.

Ten or more counts support this clonotype. The chain uses TRBV9 and TRBJ2-1, with no clear D. The CDR3 extends over 16 amino acids. The V end lost 0 bases, the J end lost 0 bases, and 10 bases lay between the germline ends. In germline, CDR1 is SGDLS, CDR2 YYNGEE. CDR3 coding DNA: TGTGCCAGCAGCGTAGAATCGGGTGTCTCCTACAATGAGCAGTTCTTC. As protein: CASSVESGVSYNEQFF.

The chain couples TRBV10-1 to TRBJ2-1; 8 bases map to TRBD2. This CDR3 spans 18 amino acids. Trimming at V came to 6 bases and at J to 0 bases, leaving 13 bases not matched to a gene. CDR1 is WNHNN and CDR2 is SYGVQD in the germline V gene (reference sequence). The CDR3 reads CASRPGSGGPSSYNEQFF. For the CDR3, the DNA is TGCGCCAGCAGACCAGGCAGCGGGGGCCCCAGCTCCTACAATGAGCAGTTCTTC.

This clonotype was detected a few times. This rearrangement joins TRBV7-2 to TRBJ2-3; the match to TRBD1 covers 7 bases. V lost 5 bases, J lost 3 bases, and 11 bases stayed unmatched. Per germline, CDR1 SGHTA and CDR2 FQGNSA. CDR3 length: 16 residues. CDR3 region: CASSPRKGAKTDTQYF. The CDR3 DNA reads as TGTGCCAGCAGCCCACGCAAGGGGGCAAAGACAGATACGCAGTATTTT. The full variable domain, completed using reference TRBV7-2 and TRBJ2-3, is GAGVSQSPSNKVTEKGKDVELRCDPISGHTALYWYRQSLGQGLEFLIYFQGNSAPDKSGLPSDRFSAERTGGSVSTLTIQRTQQEDSAVYLCASSPRKGAKTDTQYFGPGTRLTVL.

The chain joins TRBV18 to TRBJ2-7; 7 bases line up with TRBD2. CDR1 and CDR2 from the germline V gene are KGHSH and LQKENI. CDR3 length: 15 residues. The J segment lost 2 bases and the V segment lost 2 bases, leaving 6 bases of the junction unmatched. CDR3 sequence reads: CASSPAAGTTYEQYF. The CDR3 DNA reads as TGTGCCAGCTCACCAGCAGCCGGGACTACCTACGAGCAGTACTTC.